This section outlines one T cell receptor beta chain sequence together with its context. This clone is a singleton in its sample. Its recognized antigen is unknown. No much larger clone exists at a distance of one base, and base qualities are not known. CDR1 and CDR2, looked up from the germline V gene, are SGHVS and FQNEAQ. The CDR3 goes from the cysteine to the phenylalanine over 12 residues. The retained sequence is limited to the CDR3, 36 bases, with the frame set at the first base. V is shortened by 3 bases, J by 4 bases, and the region joining them spans 3 bases. This entry comes from a study of blood T cell repertoires in COVID-19 (TCRdb year 2020). Some background on the complete study: Samples covering the acute and convalescent phases of COVID-19 were provided by collaborators in the United States, Italy and Spain. The material from the prospective study consisted of cDNA or gDNA derived from T cells, B-cell-depleted T cells, or PBMCs. The dataset comprised deeply sampled blood TCRbeta repertoires from subjects exposed to, actively infected with, or recovered from COVID-19. The repertoires were released in a freely available public database meant as a resource for research on the immune response to SARS-CoV-2. Samples were obtained from the ongoing ImmuneRACE study (first 160 participants) and from 1,200 or so subjects provided by 6 global collaborators. A de-identified subject ID, COVID-19 status, age in years and sex were almost always included in the sample metadata. Where available, HLA class I and class II types were obtained from metadata supplied by the sample provider rather than from assay-based typing. Here is what the overall study found, with its caveats: Clinical and demographic metadata were provided uncurated, with the amount varying by source and participant.

TCRbeta CDR3 regions were amplified from genomic DNA by means of the immunoSEQ Assay, a bias-controlled multiplex PCR. The study's own analysis went as follows. The number of nucleated cells in each sample was estimated by amplification of reference gene primers within the assay. Sequence reads were collapsed and filtered to measure the absolute abundance of every unique TCRbeta CDR3 rearrangement. Productive Simpson clonality was computed per sample as the square root of Simpson's diversity index over productive rearrangements. TCRdb re-hosts the immuneACCESS table, in-frame sequences only. Its copies lack some clones; in the studies checked, an unresolved V gene accounts for under half of them, and the cause for the rest is not known. The D gene and trimming were derived from the DNA, and the V and J assignments and clone size from that table. The sample has hundreds of thousands of clones on record, 85% to 90% of them singletons. The ten largest account for about 1.1% of the sample.

Participants in the prospective study were enrolled through a virtual design, were aged 18 to 89 years, and lived in roughly 25 United States geographic areas. To assign participants to cohorts, the prospective study relied on clinical history that participants themselves reported in a screening survey and a study questionnaire. Recovered participants in ImmuneRACE Cohort 3 were defined by two consecutive negative NP/OP PCR tests, clearance by a healthcare professional, or resolution of symptoms. Mobile phlebotomists in the prospective study collected whole blood, serum and a nasopharyngeal or oropharyngeal swab from every participant. Over an approximately 2-month period, participants in the prospective study had the option of providing additional blood draws and questionnaires. Before DNA extraction, prospective study blood samples were shipped either frozen or at room temperature.

The specimen sequenced was PBMCs or T cells enriched from blood (not recorded which). The clonotype originates from a man aged 25-45 years who had recovered from COVID-19. The chain employs TRBV7-8 and TRBJ1-4; no D gene is confidently identified. The DNA sequence reads TGTGCCAGCAGCTTTTATAATGAAAAACTGTTTTTT. It translates to CASSFYNEKLFF.